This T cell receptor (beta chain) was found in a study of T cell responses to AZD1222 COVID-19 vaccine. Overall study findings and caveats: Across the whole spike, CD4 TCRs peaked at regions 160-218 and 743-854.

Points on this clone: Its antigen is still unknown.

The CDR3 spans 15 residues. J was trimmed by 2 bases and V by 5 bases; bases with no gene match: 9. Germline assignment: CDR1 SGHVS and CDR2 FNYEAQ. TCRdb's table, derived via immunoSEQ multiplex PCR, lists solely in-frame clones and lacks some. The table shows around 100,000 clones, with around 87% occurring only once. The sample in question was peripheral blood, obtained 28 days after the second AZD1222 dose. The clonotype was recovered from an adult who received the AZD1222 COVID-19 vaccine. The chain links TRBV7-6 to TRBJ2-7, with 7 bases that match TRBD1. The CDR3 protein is CASSAGTESPYEQYF. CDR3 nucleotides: TGTGCCAGCAGCGCCGGGACAGAGAGCCCCTACGAGCAGTACTTC.